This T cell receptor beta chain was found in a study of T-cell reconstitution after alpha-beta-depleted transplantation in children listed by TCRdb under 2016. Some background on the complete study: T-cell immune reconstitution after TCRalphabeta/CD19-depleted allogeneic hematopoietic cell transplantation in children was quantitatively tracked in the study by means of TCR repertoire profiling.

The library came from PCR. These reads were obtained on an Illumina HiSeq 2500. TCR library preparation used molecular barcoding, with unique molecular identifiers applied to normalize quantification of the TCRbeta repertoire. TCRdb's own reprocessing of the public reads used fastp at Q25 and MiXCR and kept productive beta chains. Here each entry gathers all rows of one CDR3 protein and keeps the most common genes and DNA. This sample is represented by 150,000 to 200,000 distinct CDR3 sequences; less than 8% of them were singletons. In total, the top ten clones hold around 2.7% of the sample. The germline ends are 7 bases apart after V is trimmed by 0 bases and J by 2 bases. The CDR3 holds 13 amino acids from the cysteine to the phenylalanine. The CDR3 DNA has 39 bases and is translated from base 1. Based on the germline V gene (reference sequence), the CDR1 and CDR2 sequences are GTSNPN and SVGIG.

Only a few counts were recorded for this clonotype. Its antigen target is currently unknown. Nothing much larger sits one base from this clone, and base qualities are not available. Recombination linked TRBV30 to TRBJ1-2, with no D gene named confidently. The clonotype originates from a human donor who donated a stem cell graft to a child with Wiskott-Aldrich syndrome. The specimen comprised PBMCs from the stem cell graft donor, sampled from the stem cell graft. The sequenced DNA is TGTGCCTGGAGTGTACAGAACAACTATGGCTACACCTTC. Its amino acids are CAWSVQNNYGYTF.